The entry below describes one T cell receptor (beta chain). The antigen remains unidentified. A much larger clone lies one base from this, so it may be a read error. Germline V gene sequence: CDR1 PRHDT, CDR2 FYEKMQ (reference sequence). CDR3 length equals 14 residues. The blood RNA (from unsorted whole blood) was obtained, and germline DNA was also extracted. Chronic HBV infection, untreated so far, was present in the patients. This record comes from a study of tumor-infiltrating lymphocytes in primary liver carcinoma. Findings of the study overall: Tumor region pairs overlapped more than did tumor-adjacent and tumor-blood pairs. The bulk unsorted samples meant that CD4+ and CD8+ repertoires went uncompared. Blood fell significantly below tumors in its top-250-clone fraction (p = 0.039).

From around 0.5 ug total RNA, TCR beta cDNA was generated with a primer in the constant region. Three nested multiplex PCR rounds, a slightly modified ARM-PCR, produced the libraries for TCR beta. Each of the first two PCR rounds ran approximately 10 cycles with TRBV1-TRBV30 forward and C-beta reverse primers. TCRdb used MiXCR to reprocess the multiplex PCR reads, holding one entry per CDR3 protein. The data show about 200,000 distinct CDR3 sequences, roughly 61% seen once. The receptor was isolated from a woman aged 55 to 70 with primary liver carcinoma and hepatitis B virus infection. Sequenced: peripheral blood. The chain carries TRBV13 and TRBJ2-5; the D gene is possibly TRBD1 (5 bases). CDR3 region: CASSLAAGRETQCF. The CDR3 bases are TGTGCCAGCAGCTTAGCAGCAGGGCGAGAGACCCAGTGCTTC.